This T cell receptor beta chain was sequenced during a study of early T cells in non-severe SARS-CoV-2 infection. About the study: Chains were not paired, and sequencing was done on bulk RNA from unsorted whole blood. General observations from the study: Private and CD4 specificities were missed by VDJdb matching, which favored anti-spike CD8 responses.

In the library, individual cDNA molecules carried attached unique molecular identifiers. TCRdb redid the calling of the 5' RACE reads with MiXCR, one entry per CDR3 protein. This sample has roughly 50,000 distinct CDR3 sequences; 6.2% occur once, and the top ten carry approximately 6.3%. Ten or more counts support this clonotype. The antigen remains undetermined. The source of this sequence is an adult who was a healthcare worker with PCR-confirmed SARS-CoV-2 infection or an uninfected control (not recorded which). The material sequenced was whole blood, taken at baseline.

CDR3 coding DNA: TGTGCCAGCAGTACCCGGAAGGACGGGGAGCTGTTTTTT. Protein product: CASSTRKDGELFF. The chain joins TRBV6-5 to TRBJ2-2; D not resolved. The germline V and J ends were trimmed by 5 bases and 7 bases, with 11 bases remaining between them. This CDR3 has 13 amino acids. From germline, CDR1 is MNHEY and CDR2 SVGAGI.